This T cell receptor beta chain was profiled in a study of CXCR3-negative and CXCR3-positive naive CD8 T cells. Carrying UMI labels, the TRB cDNA libraries were prepared through 5' RACE. For each CDR3 protein, TCRdb gives one entry from its re-call of the 5' RACE reads, without DNA. This table holds about 120,000 distinct CDR3 sequences. Study-level findings and limits: Naive CXCR3-positive cells had TRB CDR3s more hydrophobic than those of CXCR3-negative naive cells. In both naive subsets diversity was comparably high, whereas memory CD8+ cells showed much lower diversity.

About this clonotype: Its target is unknown.

The CDR3 sequence is 16 residues long. Germline values: CDR1 MRHNA, CDR2 SNTAGT. What was sequenced was naive CXCR3+ CD8+ T cells from blood. Subset reported: CD45RO-CCR7+CD27+CD95- naive CD8+ T cells expressing CXCR3 (TNR3+). This TCR came from a human donor in good health. Some clones in this sample may be carry-over from other donors' samples. The genes are TRBV6-4 and TRBJ2-3; TCRdb picks TRBD2, but there is no DNA to check that call. Here the CDR3 reads CASSDSNGGATDTQYF.